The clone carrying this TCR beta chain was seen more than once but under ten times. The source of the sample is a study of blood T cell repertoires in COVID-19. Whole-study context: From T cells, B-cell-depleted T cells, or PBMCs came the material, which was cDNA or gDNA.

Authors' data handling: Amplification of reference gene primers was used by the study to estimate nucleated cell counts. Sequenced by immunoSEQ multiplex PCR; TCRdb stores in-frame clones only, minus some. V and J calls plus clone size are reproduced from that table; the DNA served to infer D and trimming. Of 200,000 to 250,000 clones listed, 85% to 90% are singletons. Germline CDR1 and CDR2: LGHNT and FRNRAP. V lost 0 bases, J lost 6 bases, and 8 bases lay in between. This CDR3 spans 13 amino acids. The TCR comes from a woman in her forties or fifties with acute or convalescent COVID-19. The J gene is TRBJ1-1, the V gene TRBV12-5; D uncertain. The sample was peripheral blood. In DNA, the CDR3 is TGTGCTAGTGGTTTGGTATCAGGCGCTGAAGCTTTCTTT. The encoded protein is CASGLVSGAEAFF.